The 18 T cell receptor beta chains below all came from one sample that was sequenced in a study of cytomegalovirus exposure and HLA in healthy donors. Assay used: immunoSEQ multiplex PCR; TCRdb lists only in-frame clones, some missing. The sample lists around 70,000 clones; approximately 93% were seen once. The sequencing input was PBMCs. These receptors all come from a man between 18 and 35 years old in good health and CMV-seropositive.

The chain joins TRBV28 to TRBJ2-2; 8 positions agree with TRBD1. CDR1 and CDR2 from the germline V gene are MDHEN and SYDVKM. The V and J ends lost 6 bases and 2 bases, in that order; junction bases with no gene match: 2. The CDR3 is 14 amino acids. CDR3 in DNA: TGTGCCAGCAGGGCAGGGGGCAACACCGGGGAGCTGTTTTTT. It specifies CASRAGGNTGELFF.

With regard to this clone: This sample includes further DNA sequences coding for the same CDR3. The CDR3, as DNA: TGTGCCAGCAGTGACACAGACAGGGGCACTGAAGCTTTCTTT. This gives the protein CASSDTDRGTEAFF. This sequence joins TRBV6-4 and TRBJ1-1, with 8 bases aligning to TRBD1. There are 14 residues in the CDR3. Per the germline V gene, CDR1 is MRHNA and CDR2 is SNTAGT. V lost 2 bases to trimming and J lost 4 bases; unmatched junction nucleotides: 3.

CDR3 coding DNA: TGTGCCACCAAACCTCAAACGGACACTGAAGCTTTCTTT. This gives the protein CATKPQTDTEAFF. V usage is TRBV10-3 and J usage is TRBJ1-1; D is uncertain. Trimming left V 10 bases short and J 3 bases short, with 15 bases between. The CDR3 contains 13 residues. Germline loops: CDR1 ENHRY, CDR2 SYGVKD.

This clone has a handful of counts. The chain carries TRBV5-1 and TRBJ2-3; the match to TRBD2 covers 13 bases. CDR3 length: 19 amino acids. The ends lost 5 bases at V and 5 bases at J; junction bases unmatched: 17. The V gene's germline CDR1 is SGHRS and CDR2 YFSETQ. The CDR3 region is CASREIPGLAGSVLDTQYF. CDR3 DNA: TGCGCCAGCAGAGAGATTCCGGGACTAGCGGGATCGGTTTTAGATACGCAGTATTTT.

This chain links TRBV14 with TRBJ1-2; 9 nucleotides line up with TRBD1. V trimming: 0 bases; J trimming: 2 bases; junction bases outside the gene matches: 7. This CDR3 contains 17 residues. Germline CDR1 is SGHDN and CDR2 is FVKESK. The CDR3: CASSQDPLQGANYGYTF. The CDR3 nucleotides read TGTGCCAGCAGCCAAGATCCCCTACAGGGGGCCAACTATGGCTACACCTTC. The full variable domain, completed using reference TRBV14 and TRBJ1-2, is EAGVTQFPSHSVIEKGQTVTLRCDPISGHDNLYWYRRVMGKEIKFLLHFVKESKQDESGMPNNRFLAERTGGTYSTLKVQPAELEDSGVYFCASSQDPLQGANYGYTFGSGTRLTVV.

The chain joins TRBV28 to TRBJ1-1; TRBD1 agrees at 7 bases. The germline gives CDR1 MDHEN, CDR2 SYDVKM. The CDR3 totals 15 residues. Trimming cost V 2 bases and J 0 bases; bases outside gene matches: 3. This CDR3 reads CASSLAGQMNTEAFF. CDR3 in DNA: TGTGCCAGCAGTTTAGCGGGACAGATGAACACTGAAGCTTTCTTT.

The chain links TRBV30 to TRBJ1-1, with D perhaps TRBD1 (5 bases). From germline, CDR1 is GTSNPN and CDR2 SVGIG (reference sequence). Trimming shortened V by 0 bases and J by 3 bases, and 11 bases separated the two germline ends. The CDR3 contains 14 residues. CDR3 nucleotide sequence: TGTGCCTGGAGTGTATTAGGGGCAGACACTGAAGCTTTCTTT. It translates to CAWSVLGADTEAFF. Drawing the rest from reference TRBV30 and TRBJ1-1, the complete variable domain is SQTIHQWPATLVQPVGSPLSLECTVEGTSNPNLYWYRQAAGRGLQLLFYSVGIGQISSEVPQNLSASRPQDRQFILSSKKLLLSDSGFYLCAWSVLGADTEAFFGQGTRLTVV.

The chain's CDR3 is CASSFRVAGSTDTQYF. CDR3 in DNA: TGTGCCAGCAGCTTTAGGGTAGCGGGGAGCACAGATACGCAGTATTTT. This rearrangement joins TRBV9 to TRBJ2-3, with 8 bases lining up with TRBD2. Germline CDR1 and CDR2: SGDLS and YYNGEE. The CDR3 has 16 amino acids. After removal of 4 bases from V and 0 bases from J, the junction contained 7 bases not matched to a gene.

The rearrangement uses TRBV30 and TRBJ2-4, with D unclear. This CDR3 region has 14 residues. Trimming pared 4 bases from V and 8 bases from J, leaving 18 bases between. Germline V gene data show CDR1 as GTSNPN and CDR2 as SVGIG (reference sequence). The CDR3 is CAWTAETQVDIQYF. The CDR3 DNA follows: TGTGCCTGGACGGCGGAGACCCAAGTTGACATTCAGTACTTC.

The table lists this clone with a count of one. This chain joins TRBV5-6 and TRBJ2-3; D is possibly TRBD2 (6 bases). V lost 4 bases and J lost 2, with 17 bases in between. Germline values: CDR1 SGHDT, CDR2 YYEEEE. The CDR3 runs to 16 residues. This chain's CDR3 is CASSGGEGSLTDTQYF. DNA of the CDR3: TGTGCCAGCAGCGGAGGGGAAGGGTCTCTCACAGATACGCAGTATTTT.

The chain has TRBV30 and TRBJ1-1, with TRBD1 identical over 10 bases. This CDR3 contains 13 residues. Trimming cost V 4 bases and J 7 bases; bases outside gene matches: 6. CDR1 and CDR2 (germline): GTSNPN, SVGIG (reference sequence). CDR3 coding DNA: TGTGCCTGGACCCCGGGGACAGGGGTTGAAGCTTTCTTT. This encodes CAWTPGTGVEAFF.

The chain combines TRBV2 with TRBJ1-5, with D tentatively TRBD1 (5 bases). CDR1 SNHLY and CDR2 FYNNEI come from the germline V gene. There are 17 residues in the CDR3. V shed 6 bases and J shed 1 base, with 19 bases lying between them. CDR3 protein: CASRGRAGHLSNQPQHF. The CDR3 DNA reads TGTGCCAGCAGGGGGCGAGCAGGGCACCTGAGCAATCAGCCCCAGCATTTT. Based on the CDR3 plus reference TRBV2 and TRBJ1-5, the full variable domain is EPEVTQTPSHQVTQMGQEVILRCVPISNHLYFYWYRQILGQKVEFLVSFYNNEISEKSEIFDDQFSVERPDGSNFTLKIRSTKLEDSAMYFCASRGRAGHLSNQPQHFGDGTRLSIL.

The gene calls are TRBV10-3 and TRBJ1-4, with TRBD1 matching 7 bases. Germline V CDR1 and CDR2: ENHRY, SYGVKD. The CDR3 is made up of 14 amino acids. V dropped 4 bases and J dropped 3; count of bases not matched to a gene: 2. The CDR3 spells CAISAQGANEKLFF. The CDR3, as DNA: TGTGCCATCAGTGCTCAGGGGGCTAATGAAAAACTGTTTTTT.

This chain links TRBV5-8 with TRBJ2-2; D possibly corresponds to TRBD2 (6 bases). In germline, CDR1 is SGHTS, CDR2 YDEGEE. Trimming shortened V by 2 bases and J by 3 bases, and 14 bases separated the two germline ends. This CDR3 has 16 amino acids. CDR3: CASSLLRDSHTGELFF. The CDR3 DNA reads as TGTGCCAGCAGCTTACTCCGGGACTCCCACACCGGGGAGCTGTTTTTT.

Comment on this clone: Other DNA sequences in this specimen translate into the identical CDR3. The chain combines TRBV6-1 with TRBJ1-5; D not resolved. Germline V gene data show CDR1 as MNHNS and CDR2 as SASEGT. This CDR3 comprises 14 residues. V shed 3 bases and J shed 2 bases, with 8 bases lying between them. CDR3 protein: CASSEGAGNQPQHF. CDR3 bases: TGTGCCAGCAGTGAGGGAGCGGGCAATCAGCCCCAGCATTTT.

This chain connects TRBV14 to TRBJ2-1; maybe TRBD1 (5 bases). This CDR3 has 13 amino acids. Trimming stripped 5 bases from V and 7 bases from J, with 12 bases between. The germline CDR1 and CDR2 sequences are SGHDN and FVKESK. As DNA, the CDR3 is TGTGCCAGCAGCGTCACAGGATTGAATGAGCAGTTCTTC. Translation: CASSVTGLNEQFF. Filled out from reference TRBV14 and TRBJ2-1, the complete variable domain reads EAGVTQFPSHSVIEKGQTVTLRCDPISGHDNLYWYRRVMGKEIKFLLHFVKESKQDESGMPNNRFLAERTGGTYSTLKVQPAELEDSGVYFCASSVTGLNEQFFGPGTRLTVL.

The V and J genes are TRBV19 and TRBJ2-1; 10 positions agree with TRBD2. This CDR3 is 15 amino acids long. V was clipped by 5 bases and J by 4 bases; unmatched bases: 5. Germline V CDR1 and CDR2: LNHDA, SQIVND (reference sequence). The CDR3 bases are TGTGCCAGTAGTGGTGGACTAGCGGCTTACAATGAGCAGTTCTTC. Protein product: CASSGGLAAYNEQFF.

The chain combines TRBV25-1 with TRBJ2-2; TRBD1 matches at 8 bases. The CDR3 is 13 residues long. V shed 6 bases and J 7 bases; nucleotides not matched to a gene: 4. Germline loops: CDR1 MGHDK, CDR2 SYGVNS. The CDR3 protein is CASSLTGVGELFF. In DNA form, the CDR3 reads TGTGCCAGCAGCTTGACAGGGGTCGGGGAGCTGTTTTTT.